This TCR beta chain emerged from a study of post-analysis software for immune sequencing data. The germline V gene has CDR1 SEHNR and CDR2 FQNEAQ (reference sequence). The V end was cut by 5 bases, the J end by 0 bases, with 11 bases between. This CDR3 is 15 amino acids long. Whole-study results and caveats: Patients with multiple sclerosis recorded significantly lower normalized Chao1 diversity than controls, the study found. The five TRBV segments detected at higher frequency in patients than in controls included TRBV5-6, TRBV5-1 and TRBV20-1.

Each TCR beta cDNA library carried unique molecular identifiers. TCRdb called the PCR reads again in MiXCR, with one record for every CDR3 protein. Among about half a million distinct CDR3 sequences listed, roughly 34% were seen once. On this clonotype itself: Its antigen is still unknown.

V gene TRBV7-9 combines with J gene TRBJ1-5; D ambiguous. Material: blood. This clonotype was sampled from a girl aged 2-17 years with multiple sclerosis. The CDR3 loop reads CASSPIGNSNQPQHF. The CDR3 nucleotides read TGTGCCAGCAGCCCAATAGGTAATAGCAATCAGCCCCAGCATTTT.